This paragraph reports one TCR beta chain. The target antigen is unknown. This sample is part of a study of T-cell memory formation after mild COVID-19. The wider study: In these data, TCR clusters were largely donor specific. Notes on the study in general: Clones which contracted sat mainly in CM and EM if CD4+, and in EMRA if CD8+.

5'RACE, which relied on constant-segment primers, yielded TCR alpha and TCR beta cDNA libraries carrying sample barcodes and UMIs. TCRdb independently ran MiXCR on the 5' RACE reads; one entry per CDR3 protein. The repertoire holds about 470,000 distinct CDR3 sequences, with around 25% as singletons. Germline loops: CDR1 SQVTM, CDR2 ANQGSEA. The CDR3 is 12 residues long. Trimming left V 2 bases short and J 8 bases short, with 12 bases between. Sequenced material: PBMCs or a T cell subset sorted from them (not recorded which). The genes are TRBV29-1 and TRBJ1-1; D not resolved. This clonotype was obtained from an adult woman who had mild COVID-19 (a few samples of this study predate the infection). Cell type and time point are not known. CDR3 nucleotides: TGCAGCGTTGAAAGCGAGGGCTGGGAAGCTTTCTTT. Translation: CSVESEGWEAFF.